Listed below are T cell receptor beta chains from one sample, sequenced in a study of T cell changes during pregnancy in multiple sclerosis. Sequenced by immunoSEQ multiplex PCR; TCRdb stores in-frame clones only, minus some. The table shows roughly 100,000 clones, with roughly nine tenths occurring only once. Here the sequenced sample was peripheral blood, taken after pregnancy. The receptor source for this set is a female donor with multiple sclerosis, enrolled in a pregnancy study. Both conserved end residues are part of each CDR3. The size entry is marked missing in some rows and otherwise reads once, few, many or a size class.

V gene	J gene	clone size	CDR3 length	CDR3 protein
TRBV7-6	TRBJ2-3	NA	16	CASSPTGLSGTDTQYF
TRBV27	TRBJ2-7	NA	14	CASSGNSGRYEQYF
TRBV4-1	TRBJ1-4	NA	17	CASSQDRGPSGDEKLFF
TRBV5-4	TRBJ1-3	NA	14	CASSFGQSGNTIYF
TRBV5-1	TRBJ1-1	NA	15	CASSSDAGTGILAFF
TRBV20-1	TRBJ1-6	NA	11	CSRSGWSPLHF
TRBV27	TRBJ2-7	once	17	CASSFVTSGGPFYEQYF
TRBV6-5	TRBJ2-1	NA	13	CASSSTLGEAKFF
TRBV11-2	TRBJ2-1	NA	15	CASSLRQVSYNEQFF
TRBV27	TRBJ2-7	NA	15	CASSPFPGRSYEQYF
TRBV7-9	TRBJ1-4	once	15	CASSPGGGRTEKLFF
TRBV6-5	TRBJ1-6	NA	15	CASSTPGTGRSPLHF
TRBV2	TRBJ2-3	NA	14	CASSGQGGTDTQYF
TRBV19	TRBJ1-5	NA	18	CASSIPGGVGGSDQPQHF
TRBV4-1	TRBJ1-6	once	17	CASSNTGPNSYNSPLHF
TRBV19	TRBJ2-5	NA	13	CASSRGTGETQYF
TRBV7-2	TRBJ1-1	NA	14	CASSLEGQGGSAFF